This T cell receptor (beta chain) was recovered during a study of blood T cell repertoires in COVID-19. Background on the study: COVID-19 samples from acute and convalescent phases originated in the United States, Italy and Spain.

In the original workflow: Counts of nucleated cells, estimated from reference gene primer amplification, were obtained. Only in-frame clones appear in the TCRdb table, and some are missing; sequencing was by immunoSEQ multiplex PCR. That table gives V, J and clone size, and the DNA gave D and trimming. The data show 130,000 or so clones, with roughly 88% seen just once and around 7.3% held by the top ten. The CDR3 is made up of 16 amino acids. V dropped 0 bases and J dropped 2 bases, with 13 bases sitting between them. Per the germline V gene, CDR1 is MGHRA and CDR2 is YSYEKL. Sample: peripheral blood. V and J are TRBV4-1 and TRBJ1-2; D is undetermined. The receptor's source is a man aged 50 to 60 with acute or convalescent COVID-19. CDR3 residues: CASSQEVVGPNYGYTF. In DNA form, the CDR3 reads TGCGCCAGCAGCCAAGAAGTCGTGGGCCCCAACTATGGCTACACCTTC.